This TCR beta chain appears in the sequencing data of a study of post-analysis software for immune sequencing data. About the study: Relapsing-remitting, secondary progressive and progressive-relapsing multiple sclerosis courses were included.

cDNA libraries of TCR beta carried unique molecular identifiers. The T cell input of about 1 to 10 million gave roughly 0.5 million cDNA molecules. From the PCR reads, TCRdb called clonotypes with MiXCR, one entry per CDR3 protein. In the table there are more than 500,000 distinct CDR3 sequences, around 31% of which are singletons. Study observations and caveats: Patients used about 5 TRBV segments, including TRBV5-6, TRBV5-1 and TRBV20-1, more often than controls. When the samples were clustered directly with F measure, those that had been prepared in the same batch showed strong co-clustering. Diversity measured as normalized Chao1 was significantly lower in multiple sclerosis patients than in controls.

A note on this clonotype: Its antigen is not known.

Germline V lookup: CDR1 MDHEN, CDR2 SYDVKM. The CDR3 consists of 14 residues. Trimming removed 8 bases from V and 6 bases from J, with 17 bases in between. What was sequenced was blood. The sequence came from a girl under 18 with multiple sclerosis. The chain recombines TRBV28 with TRBJ2-1, with D perhaps assigned TRBD1 or TRBD2 (5 bases each). The CDR3 sequence: CASLGDLSLNEQFF. CDR3 nucleotides: TGTGCCAGCCTCGGGGACCTCAGCCTCAATGAGCAGTTCTTC.